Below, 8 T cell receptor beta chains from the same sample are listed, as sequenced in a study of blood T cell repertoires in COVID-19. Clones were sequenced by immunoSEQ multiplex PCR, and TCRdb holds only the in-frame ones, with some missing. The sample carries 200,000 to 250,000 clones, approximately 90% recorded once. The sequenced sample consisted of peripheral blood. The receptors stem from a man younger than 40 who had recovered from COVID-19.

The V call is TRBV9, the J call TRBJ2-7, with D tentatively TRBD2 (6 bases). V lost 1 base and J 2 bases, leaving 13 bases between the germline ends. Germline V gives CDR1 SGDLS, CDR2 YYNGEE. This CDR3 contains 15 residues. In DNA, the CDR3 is TGTGCCAGCAGCGTAAGTGGGGGGACGGCCTACGAGCAGTACTTC. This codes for CASSVSGGTAYEQYF.

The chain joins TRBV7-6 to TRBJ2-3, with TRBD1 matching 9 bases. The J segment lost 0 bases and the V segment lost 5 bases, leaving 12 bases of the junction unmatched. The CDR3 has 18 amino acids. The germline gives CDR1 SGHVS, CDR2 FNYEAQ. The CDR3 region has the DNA TGTGCCAGCAGCCCTTACGTCCGGGACAGGGCTAGCACAGATACGCAGTATTTT. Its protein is CASSPYVRDRASTDTQYF.

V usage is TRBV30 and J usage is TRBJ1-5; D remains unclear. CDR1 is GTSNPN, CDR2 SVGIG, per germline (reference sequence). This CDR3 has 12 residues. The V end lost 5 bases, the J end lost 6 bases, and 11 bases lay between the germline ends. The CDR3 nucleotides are TGTGCCTGGTCTAAAATACGTCAGCCCCAGCATTTT. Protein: CAWSKIRQPQHF.

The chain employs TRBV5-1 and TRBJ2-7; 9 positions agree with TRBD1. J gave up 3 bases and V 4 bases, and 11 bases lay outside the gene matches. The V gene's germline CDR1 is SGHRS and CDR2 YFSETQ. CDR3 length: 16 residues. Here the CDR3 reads CASSQNPGTGYYEQYF. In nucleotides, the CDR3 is TGCGCCAGCAGCCAAAACCCCGGGACAGGGTACTACGAGCAGTACTTC. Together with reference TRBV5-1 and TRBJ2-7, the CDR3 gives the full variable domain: KAGVTQTPRYLIKTRGQQVTLSCSPISGHRSVSWYQQTPGQGLQFLFEYFSETQRNKGNFPGRFSGRQFSNSRSEMNVSTLELGDSALYLCASSQNPGTGYYEQYFGPGTRLTVT.

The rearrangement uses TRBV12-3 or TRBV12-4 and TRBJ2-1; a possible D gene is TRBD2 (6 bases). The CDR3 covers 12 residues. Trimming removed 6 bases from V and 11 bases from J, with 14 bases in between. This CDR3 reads CASSPSGAKQFF. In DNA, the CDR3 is TGTGCCAGCAGCCCCTCGGGAGCTAAGCAGTTCTTC.

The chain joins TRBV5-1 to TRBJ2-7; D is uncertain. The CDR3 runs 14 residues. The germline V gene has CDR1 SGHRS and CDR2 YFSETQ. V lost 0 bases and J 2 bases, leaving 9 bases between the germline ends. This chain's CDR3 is CASSLAGEAYEQYF. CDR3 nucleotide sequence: TGCGCCAGCAGCTTGGCGGGTGAAGCCTACGAGCAGTACTTC.

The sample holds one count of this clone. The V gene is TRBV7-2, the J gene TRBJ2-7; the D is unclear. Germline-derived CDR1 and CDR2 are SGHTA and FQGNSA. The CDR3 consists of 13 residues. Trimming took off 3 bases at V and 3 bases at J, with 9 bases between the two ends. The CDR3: CASSFVMSYEQYF. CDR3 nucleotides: TGTGCCAGCAGCTTTGTCATGAGCTACGAGCAGTACTTC.

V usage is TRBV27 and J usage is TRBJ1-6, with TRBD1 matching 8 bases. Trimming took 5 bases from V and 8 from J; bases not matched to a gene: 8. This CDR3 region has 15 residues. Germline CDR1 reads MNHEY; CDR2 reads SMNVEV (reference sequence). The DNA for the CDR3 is TGTGCCAGCAGTAGGACAGGGTGGTCAGATTCACCCCTCCACTTT. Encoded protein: CASSRTGWSDSPLHF.